This entry lists 17 T cell receptor beta chains sequenced from one sample in a study of vaccination and CD4 T cells after COVID-19. Antigen specificity for these receptors is unknown. As to treatment: roughly 10-day PBMC culture with coronavirus spike peptide pools or control peptides (ViraFEST assay). Collection of the unexposed donor's CD4+ T cells took place before the COVID-19 pandemic (2011-2018). Oncomine TCR Beta short-read sequencing was applied to DNA from cultured CD4+ T cells. TCRdb redid the calling of the PCR reads with MiXCR, one entry per CDR3 protein. Here the sample spans some 4,900 distinct CDR3 sequences, over 40% being singletons. The sample consisted of CD4+ T cells from blood, cultured in vitro. The source of these receptors is a human donor in good health.

This clonotype has just a few counts. V is TRBV21-1 and J is TRBJ2-7. TRBV21-1 is assigned pseudogene status. The CDR3 is 18 residues long. CDR3 region: CASSKVRFGQTLTYEQYF. The CDR3 DNA reads TGTGCCAGCAGCAAAGTGCGATTCGGGCAGACACTCACCTACGAGCAGTACTTC.

This clonotype turned up a few times. The chain links TRBV19 to TRBJ1-2; 8 positions match TRBD1. Germline-derived CDR1 and CDR2 are LNHDA and SQIVND (reference sequence). V lost 0 bases to trimming and J lost 7 bases; unmatched junction nucleotides: 7. CDR3 size: 15 residues. CDR3 loop: CASSIDRADRAGYTF. CDR3 DNA: TGTGCCAGTAGTATAGATAGGGCGGACAGGGCTGGCTACACCTTC. Supplemented by reference TRBV19 and TRBJ1-2, the full variable domain reads DGGITQSPKYLFRKEGQNVTLSCEQNLNHDAMYWYRQDPGQGLRLIYYSQIVNDFQKGDIAEGYSVSREKKESFPLTVTSAQKNPTAFYLCASSIDRADRAGYTFGSGTRLTVV.

V usage is TRBV5-1 and J usage is TRBJ1-3; no firm D call. The CDR3 is 14 residues long. Trimming stripped 4 bases from V and 4 bases from J, with 12 bases between. The germline V gene encodes CDR1 SGHRS and CDR2 YFSETQ. The CDR3 here is CASSKDSTGNTIYF. The CDR3 nucleotides are TGCGCCAGCAGCAAGGATTCCACCGGAAACACCATATATTTT.

This clonotype has a handful of counts. V usage is TRBV6-1 and J usage is TRBJ1-2; 9 bases match TRBD1. V lost 5 bases, J lost 6 bases, and 4 bases stayed unmatched. Germline assignment: CDR1 MNHNS and CDR2 SASEGT. The CDR3 spans 13 residues. CDR3 sequence: CASSRTGVNGYTF. The CDR3 DNA reads as TGTGCCAGCAGTAGGACAGGGGTAAATGGCTACACCTTC.

This clonotype came up a few times. CDR3 loop: CASARQANTEAFF. CDR3 nucleotides: TGTGCCAGCGCAAGACAGGCGAACACTGAAGCTTTCTTT. The chain has TRBV7-3 and TRBJ1-1, with D possibly TRBD1 on 6 matching bases. Per the germline V gene, CDR1 is SGHTA and CDR2 is FQGTGA. The CDR3 length is 13 residues. The V gene lost 8 bases and the J gene lost 1 base, with 11 bases spanning the gap.

V gene TRBV12-3 or TRBV12-4 combines with J gene TRBJ1-1; D is undetermined. This CDR3 contains 14 residues. Between the trimmed V and J ends, which lost 0 bases and 1 base, there was a span of 6 bases. The CDR3 nucleotides read TGTGCCAGCAGTTTAGCGCGACAGAACACTGAAGCTTTCTTT. Protein product: CASSLARQNTEAFF.

The chain employs TRBV5-1 and TRBJ1-2; no clear D gene. This CDR3 comprises 13 residues. Looked up from germline, CDR1 is SGHRS and CDR2 is YFSETQ. Trimming took 0 bases from V and 2 from J, leaving 5 bases between them. The CDR3 region is CASSLGANYGYTF. DNA for the CDR3: TGCGCCAGCAGCTTGGGAGCAAACTATGGCTACACCTTC.

The table lists this clonotype with a few counts. The chain employs TRBV30 and TRBJ2-7, with a weak D call TRBD2 (5 bases). CDR1 and CDR2 (germline): GTSNPN, SVGIG (reference sequence). The CDR3 extends over 15 amino acids. The V end was cut by 0 bases, the J end by 2 bases, with 14 bases between. CDR3 sequence: CAWSVPLAWTYEQYF. In DNA, the CDR3 is TGTGCCTGGAGTGTCCCCCTAGCCTGGACCTACGAGCAGTACTTC.

This clonotype has just a few counts. This chain connects TRBV20-1 to TRBJ2-1; a weak D match, TRBD2 (6 bases). From germline, CDR1 is DFQATT and CDR2 SNEGSKA (reference sequence). This CDR3 spans 14 amino acids. The V end lost 3 bases, the J end lost 2 bases, and 11 bases lay between the germline ends. The CDR3 loop reads CSASQGLPYNEQFF. CDR3 sequence (DNA): TGCAGTGCTAGCCAAGGACTACCCTACAATGAGCAGTTCTTC.

The chain uses TRBV18 and TRBJ2-3; TRBD1 aligns across 8 bases. After removal of 1 base from V and 3 bases from J, the junction contained 3 bases not matched to a gene. This CDR3 comprises 15 residues. The germline V gene has CDR1 KGHSH and CDR2 LQKENI. CDR3 in DNA: TGTGCCAGCTCACCACGGACAGGGTCGACAGATACGCAGTATTTT. Residues: CASSPRTGSTDTQYF.

This clonotype was counted between two and nine times. The V gene is TRBV10-1, the J gene TRBJ2-1; the match to TRBD2 covers 7 bases. V gave up 4 bases and J gave up 7 bases; unmatched junction bases: 16. CDR1 and CDR2 from the germline V gene are WNHNN and SYGVQD (reference sequence). CDR3 length equals 17 residues. CDR3 sequence: CASSGRTVGGMVNEQFF. In nucleotides, the CDR3 is TGCGCCAGCAGTGGCCGGACGGTCGGGGGGATGGTAAATGAGCAGTTCTTC.

V gene TRBV20-1 combines with J gene TRBJ1-2; a possible D gene is TRBD1 (5 bases). Germline CDR1 and CDR2: DFQATT and SNEGSKA (reference sequence). Trimming pared 0 bases from V and 3 bases from J, leaving 11 bases between. The CDR3 contains 14 residues. Here the CDR3 reads CSARDWGRDYGYTF. The DNA of the CDR3 is TGCAGTGCTAGAGATTGGGGCAGGGACTATGGCTACACCTTC.

The chain carries TRBV9 and TRBJ1-6; D gene uncertain. Per the germline V gene, CDR1 is SGDLS and CDR2 is YYNGEE. The CDR3 loop spans 13 amino acids. V lost 0 bases, J lost 8 bases, and 6 bases lay in between. CDR3 residues: CASSVGPDSPLHF. In nucleotides, the CDR3 is TGTGCCAGCAGCGTAGGCCCAGATTCACCCCTCCACTTT. The complete variable domain, with remaining parts taken from reference TRBV9 and TRBJ1-6, reads DSGVTQTPKHLITATGQRVTLRCSPRSGDLSVYWYQQSLDQGLQFLIQYYNGEERAKGNILERFSAQQFPDLHSELNLSSLELGDSALYFCASSVGPDSPLHFGNGTRLTVT.

The chain joins TRBV12-3 or TRBV12-4 to TRBJ2-7; no clear D. The V and J ends lost 6 bases and 6 bases respectively, with 9 bases between them. This CDR3 is built from 11 residues. The CDR3 DNA sequence: TGTGCCAGCAGCCAGAGGCGCGAGCAGTACTTC. This gives the protein CASSQRREQYF.

V gene TRBV27 combines with J gene TRBJ2-5; either TRBD1 or TRBD2 may supply D (5 bases each). The ends were cut back, 4 bases at V and 2 bases at J, with 17 bases in the middle. Looked up from germline, CDR1 is MNHEY and CDR2 is SMNVEV (reference sequence). The CDR3 runs 16 residues. The CDR3 reads CASSSPYGTGQETQYF. CDR3 nucleotides: TGTGCCAGCAGTTCTCCCTACGGGACCGGGCAAGAGACCCAGTACTTC.

V gene TRBV5-6 combines with J gene TRBJ2-7, with D possibly matching TRBD1 (6 bases). Trimming removed 4 bases at V and 0 bases at J, with 11 bases between. CDR3 length equals 14 residues. Germline V gene sequence: CDR1 SGHDT, CDR2 YYEEEE. The CDR3 loop reads CASSPRDISYEQYF. CDR3 DNA sequence: TGTGCCAGCAGCCCCCGGGACATCTCCTACGAGCAGTACTTC.

The rearrangement uses TRBV6-2 or TRBV6-3 and TRBJ2-3, with 8 bases that match TRBD2. V was pared by 8 bases and J by 2 bases, with 6 bases of the junction left unmatched. This CDR3 has 14 residues. The germline V gene has CDR1 MNHEY and CDR2 SVGEGT. The CDR3 region has the DNA TGTGCCAGCTCGGGCGGGGGGTCCACAGATACGCAGTATTTT. This translates into CASSGGGSTDTQYF.